This T cell receptor beta chain was identified in a study of T cells in Graves' hyperthyroidism and ophthalmopathy. Study information: Peripheral blood was collected at initial diagnosis, before any treatment. Regarding the study as a whole: Model predictions of ophthalmopathy came a median around 6.5 months before onset. Blood also showed most of the thyroid clonotypes that were expanded above 0.001.

A note on this clonotype: Its target is unknown.

This CDR3 is 15 amino acids long. Germline lookup yields CDR1 DFQATT and CDR2 SNEGSKA (reference sequence). Trimming at V came to 2 bases and at J to 11 bases, leaving 11 bases not matched to a gene. Authors of the study amplified TCR beta CDR3 regions from RNA transcripts. The HTBI primer set served for first-round RT-PCR of the TCR CDR3. From the multiplex PCR reads, TCRdb called clonotypes with MiXCR, one entry per CDR3 protein. The profile shows more than 50,000 distinct CDR3 sequences, approximately 53% of them singletons. The chain recombines TRBV20-1 with TRBJ1-5, with TRBD1 identical over 11 bases. This clonotype was sampled from a woman in her sixties with Graves' ophthalmopathy. Sequencing was carried out using blood. The CDR3 DNA sequence: TGCAGTGCTAGATCGGACAGGGGGCTTGCAGAGACCCAGCATTTT. It specifies CSARSDRGLAETQHF.